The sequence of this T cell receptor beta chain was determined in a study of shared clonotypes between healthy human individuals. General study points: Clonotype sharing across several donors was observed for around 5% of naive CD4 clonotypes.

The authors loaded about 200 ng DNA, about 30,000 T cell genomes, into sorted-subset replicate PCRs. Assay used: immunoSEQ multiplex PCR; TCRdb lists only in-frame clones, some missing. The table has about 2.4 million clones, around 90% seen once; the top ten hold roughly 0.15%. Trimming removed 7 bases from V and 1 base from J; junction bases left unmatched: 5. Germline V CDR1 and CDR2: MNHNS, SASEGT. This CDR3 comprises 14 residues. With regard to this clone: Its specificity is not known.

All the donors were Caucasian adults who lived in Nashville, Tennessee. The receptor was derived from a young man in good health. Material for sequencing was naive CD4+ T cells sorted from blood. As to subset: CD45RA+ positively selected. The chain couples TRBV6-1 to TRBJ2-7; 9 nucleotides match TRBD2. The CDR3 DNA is TGTGCCAGCAACAAGGGACTAGCTTCCTACGAGCAGTACTTC. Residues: CASNKGLASYEQYF.